This T cell receptor beta chain emerged from a study of blood T cells in healthy people across ages. Study-level points and caveats: Roughly linear declines in TCR beta diversity per million T cells occurred with age. Donors of long life had a larger count of naive CD4+ cells and greater diversity than aged donors.

For this clonotype: Its antigen is not identified.

Germline CDR1 and CDR2: SGDLS and YYNGEE. This CDR3 has 15 amino acids. Between the trimmed V and J ends, which lost 3 bases and 2 bases, there was a span of 13 bases. A second PCR, run for roughly 7 to 12 cycles, used a sample-barcoded 5' primer plus a J-beta primer mix. TCRdb independently ran MiXCR on the 5' RACE reads; one entry per CDR3 protein. The profile covers about 800,000 distinct CDR3 sequences, with 20% to 30% appearing a single time and under 4.5% taken by the ten largest. These sequences were also reported in another study, on T cells of mothers and their children. That publication notes: The whole RNA yield was converted to cDNA, approximately 1.6 ug per 15 ul.

The sample taken for sequencing was blood. The V gene is TRBV9, the J gene TRBJ2-3, with D perhaps TRBD2 (5 bases). The clonotype originates from a boy younger than 18 in good health. CDR3 region: CASSALAGTTDTQYF. CDR3 nucleotides: TGTGCCAGCAGCGCCCTAGCAGGAACCACAGATACGCAGTATTTT.